Below, one TCR beta chain is given with its context. Its cognate antigen has yet to be identified. Qualities for individual bases were not recorded, and no much larger clone is one base off. This record comes from a study of beta chain features in type 1 diabetes (dated by TCRdb to 2016 to 2018). As for the study more broadly: Mean age, gender distribution, total cell number and subset yield did not differ between patients and healthy donors. A total of 107,917,701 sorted cells were examined across all samples, and RNA yield correlated strongly with the number of cells per subset. In the study, recently diagnosed type 1 diabetes patients and matched healthy donors were compared on the TCRB repertoires of their sorted circulating CD4+ T cell subsets. Regulatory and stem cell-like memory subsets were obtained from only 8 patients and roughly eight healthy donors, while naive and central memory subsets were obtained from all 30 or so donors.

Its CDR3 holds 14 amino acids, cysteine through phenylalanine. Only the CDR3 DNA is retained, 42 bases long and in frame from the first base. CDR1 and CDR2 were assigned from the germline V gene as SGHTA and FQGNSA. V is cut back by 6 bases and J by 4 bases, with 9 bases in the junction unmatched. The entire isolated RNA was reverse transcribed using the High Capacity cDNA Reverse Transcription Kit, and thus expressed TCRB transcripts were sequenced. Deep immunoSEQ sequencing was performed on naive, central memory and regulatory T cell samples, with an average of around 3.5 million total reads per sample. After sorted cells were lysed in RLT buffer, RNA was extracted with DNase-treated RNeasy Micro or Mini kits, with the choice depending on cell number. Each cell subset was processed on its own to prevent cross-contamination, while patient and healthy donor samples were processed together. TCRB sequences were amplified from cDNA with the immunoSEQ multiplex PCR, producing 87-bp fragments spanning the CDR3 region. Sequencing of the amplicons was performed on the Illumina HiSeq platform. The authors' pipeline ran thus. PCR bias was computationally corrected using synthetic template baselines, reads within Hamming distance 2 were collapsed, and singletons that could not be merged were discarded. Reads were aligned to IMGT to assign V, D and J genes, CDR3 length, and insertions or deletions at six rearrangement sites. Within each subset, clonotype counts were normalized to the number of sorted cells before true diversity and Gini coefficients were calculated with the tcR R package. The overlap coefficient, calculated on TCRB nucleotide sequences, was used to quantify repertoire sharing. As a proxy for the pre-selection repertoire, out-of-frame TCRB sequences from naive cells were analyzed. Drawn from immuneACCESS, this table holds only the in-frame rearrangements with V and J called that TCRdb kept. Clones are partly lost; checked studies trace under half to an unresolved V gene and leave the rest unexplained. V, J and clone size derive from that table, while D and trimming were established from the DNA sequence. For this sample the table gives 900,000 or so clones, of which roughly 17% were detected only once. The leading ten clones occupy roughly 0.025% of the sample.

General conclusions and limits of the study: Shorter templates might be favored by PCR, yet because patient and control samples were amplified and corrected together, any such skew would affect both groups equally. Type 1 diabetes patients showed a moderate but significant shortening of TCRB CDR3 length in all four CD4+ subsets. Naive, central memory and regulatory TCRB repertoires appeared to be more similar among patients than among healthy donors. Only small numbers of individuals were included in the HLA sub-analyses, which left unresolved whether HLA type had any influence on TCRB rearrangement. At VDJ recombination sites, patients with type 1 diabetes made fewer insertions and deleted more nucleotides, a pattern implying thymic rearrangement abnormalities. Because cDNA was sequenced instead of genomic DNA, highly expressing activated cells could be over-represented, though the groups showed no difference in activation or CD3 levels.

From each donor, a single peripheral blood sample of roughly 0.11 L on average was drawn into heparinised tubes. A BD FACSAria II and a panel including CD45RO, CCR7, CD25, CD127, CD95 and CD27 were used to sort naive, central memory, regulatory and stem cell-like memory CD4+ T cells. Every sorted population had a purity above 95%. PBMCs were isolated right away by Lymphoprep density gradient centrifugation and were stained directly, without culture. To minimize batch effects, samples were stained and sorted in pairs, one healthy donor with one patient per experiment. This clonotype was sampled from a young woman in good health. The sequenced sample consisted of naive CD4+ T cells from blood. Sample cell subset or site, as interpreted from the label and publication: true naive CD4+ T cells. The rearrangement joined TRBV7-2 to TRBJ2-7; 7 central bases correspond to TRBD1. At the DNA level, the sequence is TGTGCCAGCAGTCCTACAGGGGAGTGGTACGAGCAGTACTTC. This codes for CASSPTGEWYEQYF.